The 26 T cell receptor beta chains listed next were all sequenced from one sample in a study of post-analysis software for immune sequencing data. Prepared TCR beta cDNA libraries contained unique molecular identifiers. TCRdb used MiXCR to reprocess the PCR reads, holding one entry per CDR3 protein. The sample lists hundreds of thousands of distinct CDR3 sequences; about 53% were seen once. Findings and limits, study-wide: Patients showed TRBV5-6, TRBV5-1 and TRBV20-1 among five TRBV segments more frequent than in controls.

No antigen has been identified for these receptors. The source material was blood. Receptors were obtained from a girl aged 10-17 years with multiple sclerosis.

The gene calls are TRBV20-1 and TRBJ2-7; a weak D match, TRBD2 (5 bases). V was clipped by 1 base and J by 4 bases, with 11 bases between them. This CDR3 has 13 amino acids. Germline V gives CDR1 DFQATT, CDR2 SNEGSKA (reference sequence). CDR3 nucleotide sequence: TGCAGTGCTAGAGTGAGGGTTTCTTACGAGCAGTACTTC. Encoded protein: CSARVRVSYEQYF.

The chain carries TRBV5-1 and TRBJ1-1; D uncertain. This CDR3 spans 16 amino acids. With 0 bases removed from V and 0 bases from J, the gap between germline ends came to 12 bases. The germline V gene encodes CDR1 SGHRS and CDR2 YFSETQ. CDR3 sequence (DNA): TGCGCCAGCAGCTTGGAACAGTATCACATGAACACTGAAGCTTTCTTT. Translation gives CASSLEQYHMNTEAFF. Supplemented by reference TRBV5-1 and TRBJ1-1, the full variable domain reads KAGVTQTPRYLIKTRGQQVTLSCSPISGHRSVSWYQQTPGQGLQFLFEYFSETQRNKGNFPGRFSGRQFSNSRSEMNVSTLELGDSALYLCASSLEQYHMNTEAFFGQGTRLTVV.

This chain joins TRBV7-9 and TRBJ2-7; 9 bases line up with TRBD2. The germline V gene has CDR1 SEHNR and CDR2 FQNEAQ (reference sequence). V was clipped by 4 bases and J by 2 bases; unmatched bases: 9. This CDR3 region has 16 residues. CDR3 DNA: TGTGCCAGCAGCTCCCAGGCGAGCGGGGGGACCTACGAGCAGTACTTC. Its translation: CASSSQASGGTYEQYF.

This clonotype turned up a few times. The rearrangement joins TRBV5-6 to TRBJ1-6, with TRBD1 as a possible D gene (6 bases). Germline V gene data show CDR1 as SGHDT and CDR2 as YYEEEE. The CDR3 loop spans 15 amino acids. V gave up 3 bases and J gave up 7 bases, with 14 bases separating them. The CDR3 DNA reads as TGTGCCAGCAGCTACAACAGGGTACGCAATTCACCCCTCCACTTT. This encodes CASSYNRVRNSPLHF.

V usage is TRBV3-1 and J usage is TRBJ2-7; D may be TRBD1 (5 bases). This CDR3 is 13 amino acids long. V lost 4 bases to trimming and J lost 7 bases, with 14 bases between them. Germline V CDR1 and CDR2: LGHDT, YNNKEL (reference sequence). The CDR3 bases are TGTGCCAGCAGCCCCTTCAGTCAGGGTGAGCAGTACTTC. This translates into CASSPFSQGEQYF.

The chain carries TRBV2 and TRBJ2-1, with TRBD1 matching 9 bases. The last part of the DNA fits TRBJ2-7 better; the J call may be wrong. Germline CDR1 SNHLY, CDR2 FYNNEI. This CDR3 spans 18 amino acids. The CDR3 DNA reads as TGTGCCAGCAGTGATGCTGGACAGGGGCACCGCTCCTACAATGAGCAGTACTTC. This encodes CASSDAGQGHRSYNEQYF.

The table lists this clonotype with a few counts. The chain combines TRBV12-3 or TRBV12-4 with TRBJ2-1; D is possibly TRBD2 (5 bases). The CDR3 consists of 16 residues. Trimming shortened V by 1 base and J by 2 bases, and 12 bases separated the two germline ends. The CDR3 DNA sequence: TGTGCCAGCAGTTTAGATTCTTGGCGGGCCTACAATGAGCAGTTCTTC. Amino acid sequence: CASSLDSWRAYNEQFF.

The V call is TRBV12-3 or TRBV12-4, the J call TRBJ2-4; D gene unclear. The CDR3 covers 14 residues. V lost 3 bases and J lost 0, with 6 bases in between. The CDR3 nucleotides read TGTGCCAGCAGTTTGAGAGAAGCCAAAAACATTCAGTACTTC. This encodes CASSLREAKNIQYF.

This clonotype was picked up a small number of times. The rearrangement joins TRBV7-2 to TRBJ1-5; D remains ambiguous. The CDR3 runs to 17 residues. V was clipped by 2 bases and J by 5 bases, with 19 bases between them. Germline CDR1 reads SGHTA; CDR2 reads FQGNSA. The CDR3 region is CASSLLAGMLLDQPQHF. In nucleotides, the CDR3 is TGTGCCAGCAGCTTACTGGCAGGAATGTTACTGGATCAGCCCCAGCATTTT.

The chain uses TRBV4-2 and TRBJ2-7; TRBD2 might be the D (5 bases). CDR3 length: 18 residues. Trimming removed 0 bases at V and 0 bases at J, with 18 bases between. The germline gives CDR1 LGHNA, CDR2 YNFKEQ. CDR3 sequence: CASSQDSLDSTRSYEQYF. CDR3 in DNA: TGTGCCAGCAGCCAAGATTCCTTGGACTCGACCCGCTCCTACGAGCAGTACTTC.

This clonotype showed up just a few times. This chain joins TRBV29-1 and TRBJ1-2, with D perhaps matching TRBD1 (5 bases). CDR1 is SQVTM, CDR2 ANQGSEA, per germline. Trimming cost V 3 bases and J 6 bases, with 14 bases left between them. The CDR3 sequence is 13 residues long. This CDR3 is CSVEGPLVNGYTF. CDR3 sequence (DNA): TGCAGCGTTGAGGGGCCTCTTGTTAATGGCTACACCTTC.

The chain recombines TRBV24-1 with TRBJ2-1, with TRBD1 as a possible D gene (6 bases). This CDR3 spans 15 amino acids. The V end was cut by 5 bases, the J end by 2 bases, with 12 bases between. Germline V CDR1 and CDR2: KGHDR, SFDVKD. CDR3 sequence (DNA): TGTGCCACCAGTGGCACAGGGTCCACCTACAATGAGCAGTTCTTC. Amino acid sequence: CATSGTGSTYNEQFF.

The CDR3 sequence: CASTVTGGSGETQYF. The CDR3 coding sequence is TGTGCCAGCACCGTCACAGGGGGGAGCGGGGAGACCCAGTACTTC. The gene calls are TRBV5-6 and TRBJ2-5, with 8 nucleotides matching TRBD1. This CDR3 region has 15 residues. Trimming took 6 bases from V and 5 from J; bases not matched to a gene: 12. Germline lookup yields CDR1 SGHDT and CDR2 YYEEEE.

The gene calls are TRBV25-1 and TRBJ2-1; 10 nucleotides match TRBD2. V trimming: 4 bases; J trimming: 5 bases; junction bases outside the gene matches: 5. Per germline, CDR1 MGHDK and CDR2 SYGVNS. This CDR3 contains 15 residues. The CDR3 loop reads CASSAPGLANNEQFF. The CDR3 nucleotides read TGTGCCAGCAGTGCACCGGGACTAGCGAACAATGAGCAGTTCTTC.

This clonotype has more than one count but fewer than ten. DNA of the CDR3: TGCAGCGTTGAAAAACTAGCGGATACCTACGAGCAGTACTTC. Translation gives CSVEKLADTYEQYF. The chain combines TRBV29-1 with TRBJ2-7; 8 bases are a match to TRBD2. CDR1 is SQVTM and CDR2 is ANQGSEA in the germline V gene. The CDR3 is 14 residues long. V shed 2 bases and J 2 bases; nucleotides not matched to a gene: 5.

The chain uses TRBV29-1 and TRBJ2-7; 10 nucleotides agree with TRBD1. The germline gives CDR1 SQVTM, CDR2 ANQGSEA. V lost 4 bases and J lost 1; bases outside the gene matches: 7. CDR3 length: 15 amino acids. CDR3 sequence (DNA): TGCAGCGTTGGGGGGGACAGGGGCTCGTCCTACGAGCAGTACTTC. This sequence encodes CSVGGDRGSSYEQYF.

The rearrangement joins TRBV7-9 to TRBJ2-1, with a weak D call TRBD1 (6 bases). V was shortened by 7 bases and J by 0 bases, with 16 bases between the two germline ends. CDR3 length equals 16 residues. CDR1 is SEHNR and CDR2 is FQNEAQ in the germline V gene (reference sequence). DNA of the CDR3: TGTGCCAGCACCCTGGGGGCTCCCAGCTCCTACAATGAGCAGTTCTTC. It encodes CASTLGAPSSYNEQFF.

This clonotype was found a few times. This chain connects TRBV28 to TRBJ1-2, with TRBD1 matching over 7 bases. The J segment lost 4 bases and the V segment lost 4 bases, leaving 12 bases of the junction unmatched. The germline V gene has CDR1 MDHEN and CDR2 SYDVKM. The CDR3 length is 16 residues. The CDR3: CASSSAPGQRFYGYTF. The DNA for the CDR3 is TGTGCCAGCAGTTCTGCGCCGGGACAGAGATTCTATGGCTACACCTTC.

This sequence joins TRBV5-1 and TRBJ1-5, with D perhaps TRBD1 (6 bases). This CDR3 comprises 14 residues. V was pared by 0 bases and J by 7 bases, with 11 bases between. Germline V gives CDR1 SGHRS, CDR2 YFSETQ. Here the CDR3 DNA reads TGCGCCAGCAGCTTGGTAGGGGGTCGACAGCCCCAGCATTTT. It encodes CASSLVGGRQPQHF.

The rearrangement links TRBV12-3 or TRBV12-4 to TRBJ1-2; TRBD1 matches 7 bases. This CDR3 region has 14 residues. V was pared by 4 bases and J by 4 bases, with 6 bases of the junction left unmatched. The CDR3 bases are TGTGCCAGCAGTTCCCCCGACAGGGCCTATGGCTACACCTTC. As protein: CASSSPDRAYGYTF.

This chain connects TRBV6-6 to TRBJ2-7; tentative D call: TRBD2 (6 bases). The CDR3 has 14 amino acids. Trimming cost V 6 bases and J 3 bases, with 15 bases left between them. Germline-derived CDR1 and CDR2 are MNHNY and SVGAGI (reference sequence). CDR3 DNA: TGTGCCAGCAGCCCTGGGACTGAGAACTACGAGCAGTACTTC. It yields the protein CASSPGTENYEQYF.

A word on this clonotype: A read error may account for a junction end that differs from germline. This chain uses TRBV12-3 or TRBV12-4 with TRBJ2-6; TRBD1 matches at 7 bases. The CDR3 loop spans 17 amino acids. CDR3 sequence (DNA): TGTGCCAGCACTCGAGGGGGCATAGCTTCTGGGGCCAACGTCCGGACTTTC. This encodes CASTRGGIASGANVRTF.

The chain is built from TRBV19 and TRBJ1-5, with TRBD1 as a possible D gene (6 bases). Germline CDR1 reads LNHDA; CDR2 reads SQIVND (reference sequence). V gave up 7 bases and J gave up 0 bases, with 13 bases separating them. This CDR3 is 15 amino acids long. The CDR3 sequence is CASIRTVTSNQPQHF. The CDR3 bases are TGTGCCAGTATTCGGACAGTAACTAGCAATCAGCCCCAGCATTTT.

The rearrangement joins TRBV6-6 to TRBJ2-5; 8 nucleotides line up with TRBD2. Germline V gives CDR1 MNHNY, CDR2 SVGAGI (reference sequence). V gave up 5 bases and J gave up 5 bases; unmatched junction bases: 7. The CDR3 extends over 14 amino acids. CDR3 in DNA: TGTGCCAGCAGTCCGAGCGGGAGAGGGGAGACCCAGTACTTC. This gives the protein CASSPSGRGETQYF.

The sample holds a few counts of this clonotype. The gene calls are TRBV4-1 and TRBJ2-4, with a tentative D call TRBD1 (6 bases). The length of the CDR3 is 15 residues. The V gene's germline CDR1 is MGHRA and CDR2 YSYEKL. V was trimmed by 0 bases and J by 7 bases, leaving 13 bases between them. For the CDR3, the DNA is TGCGCCAGCAGCCAAGATGAGGCAGGGGTGAACATTCAGTACTTC. It codes for CASSQDEAGVNIQYF.

The chain recombines TRBV20-1 with TRBJ1-1, with D tentatively TRBD1 (5 bases). V lost 6 bases to trimming and J lost 6 bases, with 17 bases between them. This CDR3 is 13 amino acids long. The germline gives CDR1 DFQATT, CDR2 SNEGSKA (reference sequence). This CDR3 is CSAYGDGGAEAFF. The CDR3 DNA follows: TGCAGTGCGTACGGGGACGGTGGCGCTGAAGCTTTCTTT.